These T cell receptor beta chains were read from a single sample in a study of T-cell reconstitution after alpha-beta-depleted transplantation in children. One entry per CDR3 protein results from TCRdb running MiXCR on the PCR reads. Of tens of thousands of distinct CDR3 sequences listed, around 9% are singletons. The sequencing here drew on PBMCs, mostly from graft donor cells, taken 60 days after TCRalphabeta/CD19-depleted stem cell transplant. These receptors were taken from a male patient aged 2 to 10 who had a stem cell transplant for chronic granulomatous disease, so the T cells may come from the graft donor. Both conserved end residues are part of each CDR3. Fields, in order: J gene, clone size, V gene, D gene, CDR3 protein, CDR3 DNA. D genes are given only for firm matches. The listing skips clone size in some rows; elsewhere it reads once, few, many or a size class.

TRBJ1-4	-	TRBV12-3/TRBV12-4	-	CASTLWGLRQGGEKLFF	TGTGCCAGCACTTTATGGGGGTTAAGGCAGGGCGGTGAAAAACTGTTTTTT
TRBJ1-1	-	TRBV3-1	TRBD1	CASSQTGVGTEAFF	TGTGCCAGCAGCCAGACAGGGGTGGGAACTGAAGCTTTCTTT
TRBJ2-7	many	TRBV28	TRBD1	CASHHHLGRDSSYEQYF	TGTGCCAGCCATCATCACCTGGGCCGGGACAGTTCCTACGAGCAGTACTTC
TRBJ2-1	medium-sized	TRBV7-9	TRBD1	CASAGQAYNEQFF	TGTGCCAGCGCGGGACAGGCCTACAATGAGCAGTTCTTC
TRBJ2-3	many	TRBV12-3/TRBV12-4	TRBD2	CASSLMGGVGTDTQYF	TGTGCCAGCAGTTTAATGGGGGGGGTTGGCACAGATACGCAGTATTTT
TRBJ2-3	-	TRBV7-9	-	CASSTEYTDTQYF	TGTGCCAGCAGCACAGAATACACAGATACGCAGTATTTT
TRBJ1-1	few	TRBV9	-	CASSVENTMNTEAFF	TGTGCCAGCAGCGTAGAAAACACAATGAACACTGAAGCTTTCTTT
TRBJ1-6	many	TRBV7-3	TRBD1	CASSLGNRGTNSPLHF	TGTGCCAGCAGCTTAGGCAACAGGGGTACGAATTCACCCCTCCACTTT
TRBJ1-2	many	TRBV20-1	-	CSGRTDYGYTF	TGCAGTGGGCGGACGGATTATGGCTACACCTTC
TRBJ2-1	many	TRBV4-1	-	CASSQQGGRAYNEQFF	TGCGCCAGCAGCCAACAAGGCGGAAGGGCCTACAATGAGCAGTTCTTC
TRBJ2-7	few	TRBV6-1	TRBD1	CASSKAPGQGFGEQYF	TGTGCCAGCTCCAAAGCCCCCGGACAGGGGTTTGGCGAGCAGTACTTC
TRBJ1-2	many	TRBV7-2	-	CASSPTANYGYTF	TGTGCCAGCAGCCCGACAGCTAACTATGGCTACACCTTC
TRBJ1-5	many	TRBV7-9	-	CASSWGSGQPQHF	TGTGCCAGCAGTTGGGGGAGCGGTCAGCCCCAGCATTTT
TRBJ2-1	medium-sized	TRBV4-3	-	CASSQYREEQFF	TGCGCCAGCAGCCAGTACCGAGAGGAGCAGTTCTTC
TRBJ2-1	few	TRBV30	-	CAWSPTGYSYNEQFF	TGTGCCTGGAGCCCGACAGGATATTCCTACAATGAGCAGTTCTTC
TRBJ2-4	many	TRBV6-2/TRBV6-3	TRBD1	CASRETGVGNIQYF	TGTGCCAGCAGGGAGACAGGGGTAGGAAACATTCAGTACTTC
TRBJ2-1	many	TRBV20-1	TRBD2	CSAPSGGYNEQFF	TGCAGTGCCCCTAGCGGAGGATACAATGAGCAGTTCTTC
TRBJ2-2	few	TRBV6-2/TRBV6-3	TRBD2	CASSYSASGDPNTGELFF	TGTGCCAGCAGTTACTCGGCTAGCGGGGATCCGAACACCGGGGAGCTGTTTTTT
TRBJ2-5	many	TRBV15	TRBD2	CATSRDPGGQETQYF	TGTGCCACCAGCAGAGATCCGGGGGGCCAAGAGACCCAGTACTTC
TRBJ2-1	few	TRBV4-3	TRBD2	CASSQGGLAMDEQFF	TGCGCCAGCAGCCAAGGGGGACTAGCGATGGATGAGCAGTTCTTC
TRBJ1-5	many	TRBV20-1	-	CSAKTGGQPQHF	TGCAGTGCTAAAACCGGGGGACAGCCCCAGCATTTT
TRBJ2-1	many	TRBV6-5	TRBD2	CASIKIGSLAGVGEQFF	TGTGCCAGCATTAAGATTGGCTCTCTAGCGGGAGTGGGCGAGCAGTTCTTC
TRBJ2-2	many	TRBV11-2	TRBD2	CASSPLAIRRGELFF	TGTGCCAGCAGCCCACTAGCGATTCGGCGGGGGGAGCTGTTTTTT
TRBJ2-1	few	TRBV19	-	CASSTPGGGRNEQFF	TGTGCCAGTAGCACTCCCGGGGGTGGGAGAAATGAGCAGTTCTTC